This TCR beta chain was recorded in a study of control samples from healthy donors and cancer patients. Trimming left V 4 bases short and J 12 bases short, with 16 bases between. CDR3 size: 13 residues. Germline V CDR1 and CDR2: LGHDT, YNNKEL (reference sequence). TCRdb's table, derived via immunoSEQ multiplex PCR, lists solely in-frame clones and lacks some. The sample lists 70,000 to 75,000 clones; roughly nine tenths were seen once. Material: PBMCs. This TCR was sampled from a man aged 55 to 70 with lung cancer. The chain recombines TRBV3-1 (or the pseudogene TRBV3-2) with TRBJ1-3; D gene ambiguous. This CDR3 is CASSPATSRGIYF. CDR3 DNA sequence: TGTGCCAGCAGCCCTGCTACAAGTCGTGGCATATATTTT.